The clone carrying this T cell receptor beta chain has more than one count but fewer than ten. Its antigen is still unknown. TCRdb re-called the RT-PCR reads through MiXCR, storing one row per CDR3 protein. The sample has more than 450,000 distinct CDR3 sequences, about 11% seen once. The data originate from a study of response to subunit inactivated influenza vaccine. General study points: Few new T cells, the authors suggested, are recruited by each seasonal influenza vaccination.

This clonotype was obtained from a man aged 50 or older who received an inactivated influenza vaccine. Specimen: PBMCs from blood, collected on the day of vaccination.

As DNA, the CDR3 is TGCAGCGGCCGCGGGACTAGCGGAAGGACTAGCACAGATACGCAGTATTTT. Its translation: CSGRGTSGRTSTDTQYF. J is TRBJ2-3 and V is TRBV29-1; 11 nucleotides align to TRBD2. V lost 7 bases to trimming and J lost 0 bases; unmatched junction nucleotides: 12. The V gene's germline CDR1 is SQVTM and CDR2 ANQGSEA. CDR3 length: 17 residues.